The 11 T cell receptor beta chains below come from one sample, sequenced in a study of T cell changes during pregnancy in multiple sclerosis. Data came from immunoSEQ multiplex PCR; TCRdb stores just in-frame clones and leaves some out. The sample includes 58,000 or so clones, 70% to 90% of them seen just once. The sample in question was CD4+ T cells from peripheral blood mononuclear cells, obtained in the third trimester of pregnancy. Source of these receptors: a female donor with multiple sclerosis, enrolled in a pregnancy study.

The J gene is TRBJ2-6, the V gene TRBV11-2; 8 positions agree with TRBD1. CDR1 is SGHAT, CDR2 FQNNGV, per germline. There are 17 residues in the CDR3. Trimming cost V 1 base and J 4 bases; bases outside gene matches: 6. The CDR3 nucleotides read TGTGCCAGCAGCTTAGGCAGGGGGCGGGGAGGGGCCAACGTCCTGACTTTC. Amino acid sequence: CASSLGRGRGGANVLTF.

The V call is TRBV7-7, the J call TRBJ2-2; a weak D match, TRBD2 (6 bases). V gave up 5 bases and J gave up 2 bases, with 12 bases separating them. The CDR3 totals 15 residues. CDR1 and CDR2 (germline): SSHAT, FNYEAQ (reference sequence). As DNA, the CDR3 is TGTGCCAGCAGCAGTAGCGGACCTAACACCGGGGAGCTGTTTTTT. It encodes CASSSSGPNTGELFF.

The chain joins TRBV5-6 to TRBJ1-4; D is perhaps TRBD1 (5 bases). The length of the CDR3 is 15 residues. Germline V gene data show CDR1 as SGHDT and CDR2 as YYEEEE. Trimming cost V 3 bases and J 5 bases, with 14 bases left between them. DNA for the CDR3: TGTGCCAGCAGCTCCGCACCTCAGGGAAATGAAAAACTGTTTTTT. This encodes CASSSAPQGNEKLFF.

The chain has TRBV25-1 and TRBJ1-1, with D hard to call. Trimming took 1 base from V and 4 from J, leaving 16 bases between them. The CDR3 is 16 amino acids. CDR1 and CDR2 (germline): MGHDK, SYGVNS. This chain's CDR3 is CASSEFSPLVATEAFF. CDR3 nucleotides: TGTGCCAGCAGTGAATTTAGCCCGTTGGTGGCCACTGAAGCTTTCTTT.

This sequence joins TRBV14 and TRBJ2-7; 9 nucleotides match TRBD2. The CDR3 extends over 14 amino acids. The germline V gene encodes CDR1 SGHDN and CDR2 FVKESK. Trimming took 1 base from V and 4 from J; bases not matched to a gene: 2. This CDR3 is CASSQVAGVYEQYF. The CDR3 DNA sequence: TGTGCCAGCAGCCAAGTAGCGGGAGTATACGAGCAGTACTTC.

This rearrangement joins TRBV10-3 to TRBJ1-1, with 9 positions matching TRBD1. The V segment lost 3 bases and the J segment 4 bases; nucleotides outside the gene matches: 12. The CDR3 extends over 17 amino acids. The germline gives CDR1 ENHRY, CDR2 SYGVKD. The CDR3 DNA is TGTGCCATCAGTGATGACAGGGGGTCCCTAATAGGCACTGAAGCTTTCTTT. Its translation is CAISDDRGSLIGTEAFF.

The V call is TRBV27, the J call TRBJ2-7; 7 bases are shared with TRBD2. With 11 bases clipped from V and 6 bases from J, the junction kept 10 bases outside the gene matches. The V gene's germline CDR1 is MNHEY and CDR2 SMNVEV (reference sequence). This CDR3 spans 12 amino acids. In DNA form, the CDR3 reads TGTGCCGGGGCCCCGGGGGGAGCCGAGCAGTACTTC. Translation: CAGAPGGAEQYF.

This chain joins TRBV18 and TRBJ1-4; TRBD1 matches at 8 bases. Trimming at V came to 3 bases and at J to 6 bases, leaving 3 bases not matched to a gene. CDR3 length equals 14 residues. CDR1 and CDR2 from the germline V gene are KGHSH and LQKENI. For the CDR3, the DNA is TGTGCCAGCTCACCGGGACAGGCGTATGAAAAACTGTTTTTT. Amino acid sequence: CASSPGQAYEKLFF. Drawing the rest from reference TRBV18 and TRBJ1-4, the complete variable domain is NAGVMQNPRHLVRRRGQEARLRCSPMKGHSHVYWYRQLPEEGLKFMVYLQKENIIDESGMPKERFSAEFPKEGPSILRIQQVVRGDSAAYFCASSPGQAYEKLFFGSGTQLSVL.

Only a few counts were recorded for this clone. This sequence joins TRBV2 and TRBJ1-1, with 9 bases matching TRBD1. CDR3 length equals 14 residues. The J segment lost 0 bases and the V segment lost 10 bases, leaving 6 bases of the junction unmatched. Germline CDR1 and CDR2: SNHLY and FYNNEI. CDR3 sequence: CATHRQGVNTEAFF. CDR3 nucleotides: TGTGCCACACACCGACAGGGGGTGAACACTGAAGCTTTCTTT.

The chain recombines TRBV23-1 with TRBJ1-2; D call uncertain. TRBV23-1 is marked as an open reading frame, function uncertain. The CDR3 totals 13 residues. Trimming stripped 2 bases from V and 7 bases from J, with 11 bases between. The CDR3 protein is CASSQGRDSGYTF. The CDR3 nucleotides are TGCGCCAGCAGTCAAGGGAGGGATAGTGGCTACACCTTC.

The chain is built from TRBV6-5 and TRBJ2-7, with 9 bases aligning to TRBD1. The CDR3 runs 14 residues. Per germline, CDR1 MNHEY and CDR2 SVGAGI. V gave up 6 bases and J gave up 6 bases; unmatched junction bases: 9. This CDR3 is CASSRGTGPSEQYF. CDR3 DNA sequence: TGTGCCAGCAGCCGGGGGACAGGGCCCAGCGAGCAGTACTTC.